The 10 T cell receptor beta chains in this list originate from one sample, sequenced in a study of memory CD4+ T cells and cytomegalovirus serostatus. The repertoire was sequenced with immunoSEQ multiplex PCR; TCRdb's copy has only in-frame clones and lacks some. The sample carries under 80,000 clones, 75% to 90% recorded once. Single viable CD3+CD4+CD8-CD45RO+ cells were sorted as the memory CD4+ T cells. The source material was memory CD4+ T cells from blood. Receptor source: an adult in good health and CMV-seronegative.

The genes are TRBV19 and TRBJ2-3; 8 bases are a match to TRBD2. The junction had 9 bases not matched to a gene; V was cut back by 6 bases and J by 4 bases. This CDR3 is 15 amino acids long. The germline V gene has CDR1 LNHDA and CDR2 SQIVND (reference sequence). CDR3 loop: CASSPRAGEADTQYF. DNA of the CDR3: TGTGCCAGTAGCCCTCGAGCGGGAGAGGCAGATACGCAGTATTTT.

V and J are TRBV30 and TRBJ2-3; perhaps TRBD2 as D (6 bases). This CDR3 is 14 amino acids long. Germline-derived CDR1 and CDR2 are GTSNPN and SVGIG (reference sequence). V was clipped by 4 bases and J by 4 bases, with 15 bases between them. CDR3 sequence (DNA): TGTGCCTGGACCGAAACCCTAGCGTCAGATACGCAGTATTTT. Translated, it gives CAWTETLASDTQYF. Full variable domain (outside the CDR3, taken from reference TRBV30 and TRBJ2-3): SQTIHQWPATLVQPVGSPLSLECTVEGTSNPNLYWYRQAAGRGLQLLFYSVGIGQISSEVPQNLSASRPQDRQFILSSKKLLLSDSGFYLCAWTETLASDTQYFGPGTRLTVL.

This clone appeared a single time. The chain recombines TRBV7-6 with TRBJ1-2; 11 bases align to TRBD1. Germline V gene lookup returns CDR1 SGHVS and CDR2 FNYEAQ. The V gene end was trimmed by 5 bases and the J gene end by 7 bases; junction bases not matched to a gene: 6. This CDR3 has 14 amino acids. As DNA, the CDR3 is TGTGCCAGCAGCCTTAGTGGACAGGGGGCTGGCTACACCTTC. It translates to CASSLSGQGAGYTF.

The CDR3 DNA is TGTGCCAGCGGTAGAGGACAGACCTCTGGAAACACCATATATTTT. This sequence encodes CASGRGQTSGNTIYF. The chain employs TRBV2 and TRBJ1-3; D perhaps matches TRBD1 (6 bases). The CDR3 spans 15 residues. V lost 8 bases to trimming and J lost 0 bases, with 14 bases between them. Germline V gene lookup returns CDR1 SNHLY and CDR2 FYNNEI.

This chain connects TRBV28 to TRBJ1-5, with D maybe TRBD1 (6 bases). This CDR3 comprises 15 residues. Trimming took 3 bases from V and 2 from J, leaving 11 bases between them. Per germline, CDR1 MDHEN and CDR2 SYDVKM. CDR3 DNA sequence: TGTGCCAGCAGTTTTGGGGGGCAGGGCAATCAGCCCCAGCATTTT. Translated, it gives CASSFGGQGNQPQHF.

The rearrangement links TRBV6-5 to TRBJ1-1; D is undetermined. This CDR3 comprises 16 residues. Trimming took off 0 bases at V and 1 base at J, with 12 bases between the two ends. Germline V CDR1 and CDR2: MNHEY, SVGAGI. This chain's CDR3 is CASSYSIQRKNTEAFF. The CDR3 DNA sequence: TGTGCCAGCAGTTACTCGATACAACGTAAGAACACTGAAGCTTTCTTT.

This clone was observed a single time. This chain joins TRBV18 and TRBJ1-1; D possibly corresponds to TRBD1 (6 bases). CDR1 KGHSH and CDR2 LQKENI come from the germline V gene. Deletions cut 10 bases from V and 0 bases from J, with 18 bases between. This CDR3 comprises 15 residues. CDR3 DNA sequence: TGTGCCACCAACCGAGGGGGGGGAATGAACACTGAAGCTTTCTTT. Protein sequence: CATNRGGGMNTEAFF.

The genes are TRBV28 and TRBJ2-7; possible D gene TRBD2, 5 bases. Per the germline V gene, CDR1 is MDHEN and CDR2 is SYDVKM. This CDR3 comprises 18 residues. Trimming removed 4 bases from V and 4 bases from J, with 26 bases in between. CDR3 bases: TGTGCCAGCAGTTCCGTTGGTCTAGCTCGTCGATCTGGATACGAGCAGTACTTC. Translation gives CASSSVGLARRSGYEQYF. The whole variable domain, remainder taken from reference TRBV28 and TRBJ2-7, is DVKVTQSSRYLVKRTGEKVFLECVQDMDHENMFWYRQDPGLGLRLIYFSYDVKMKEKGDIPEGYSVSREKKERFSLILESASTNQTSMYLCASSSVGLARRSGYEQYFGPGTRLTVT.

This chain connects TRBV7-2 to TRBJ1-1; D gene ambiguous. The CDR3 runs to 12 residues. V was cut by 5 bases and J by 7 bases, with 11 bases left in between. Per germline, CDR1 SGHTA and CDR2 FQGNSA. CDR3 residues: CASSLSGIEAFF. The CDR3 nucleotides read TGTGCCAGCAGCCTTAGTGGAATTGAAGCTTTCTTT.

V gene TRBV18 combines with J gene TRBJ1-5; tentatively, D is TRBD1 (5 bases). CDR3 length equals 14 residues. Germline assignment: CDR1 KGHSH and CDR2 LQKENI. The V end was cut by 3 bases, the J end by 7 bases, with 13 bases between. CDR3 nucleotide sequence: TGTGCCAGCTCACCGGGGGGGGTCGGGCAGCCCCAGCATTTT. It translates to CASSPGGVGQPQHF.